This is a list of T cell receptor beta chains from one sample in a study of T cells in Graves' hyperthyroidism and ophthalmopathy. TCRdb re-called the multiplex PCR reads through MiXCR, storing one row per CDR3 protein. The sample holds roughly 290,000 distinct CDR3 sequences, about 13% seen once. Sequenced material: blood. The receptors come from a woman aged 40-49 years with Graves' hyperthyroidism. The CDR3 runs from the conserved cysteine through the conserved F or W. A D gene is named only where the DNA matches it firmly. Not all rows give a size; the values are once, few, many and, for expanded clones, a class.

CASTPRGLVTETQYF,TGTGCCAGTACCCCTCGGGGACTAGTAACAGAGACCCAGTACTTC,TRBJ2-5,TRBV19,-,TRBD2
CASSSRNTEAFF,TGCGCCAGCAGCTCCCGAAACACTGAAGCTTTCTTT,TRBJ1-1,TRBV5-1,many,-
CASSLRFSFEGLNEQFF,TGTGCCAGCAGCTTAAGGTTCTCTTTTGAGGGGTTGAATGAGCAGTTCTTC,TRBJ2-1,TRBV7-6,-,-
CASKQAFSGYTF,TGTGCCAGCAAACAGGCCTTCAGCGGCTACACCTTC,TRBJ1-2,TRBV28,many,-
CAWSGGQRADTQYF,TGTGCCTGGAGTGGAGGGCAGAGGGCAGATACGCAGTATTTT,TRBJ2-3,TRBV30,few,-
CSARDRGGWNQPQHF,TGCAGTGCTAGAGATCGGGGGGGTTGGAATCAGCCCCAGCATTTT,TRBJ1-5,TRBV20-1,many,-
CASSYLPPSGPSYEQYF,TGTGCCAGCAGTTACCTACCCCCTAGCGGACCGTCCTACGAGCAGTACTTC,TRBJ2-7,TRBV6-5,many,TRBD2
CASSRADSSYNEQFF,TGTGCCAGCAGTAGGGCCGACAGCTCCTACAATGAGCAGTTCTTC,TRBJ2-1,TRBV6-1,many,-
CSAGGVAGVRGETQYF,TGCAGTGCTGGGGGGGTAGCGGGAGTGCGGGGGGAAACCCAGTACTTC,TRBJ2-5,TRBV20-1,few,TRBD2
CASSPWQGAVTEAFF,TGTGCCAGCAGTCCCTGGCAGGGGGCTGTCACTGAAGCTTTCTTT,TRBJ1-1,TRBV6-1,many,TRBD1
CASSRTSGRAHTFSGELFF,TGCGCCAGCAGCCGGACTAGCGGGAGGGCCCATACCTTCTCCGGGGAGCTGTTTTTT,TRBJ2-2,TRBV5-1,few,TRBD2
CSARESGSTYEQYF,TGCAGTGCTAGAGAGAGCGGGTCCACCTACGAGCAGTACTTC,TRBJ2-7,TRBV20-1,many,-
CASAGPGYGYTF,TGTGCCAGCGCGGGACCGGGCTATGGCTACACCTTC,TRBJ1-2,TRBV28,-,-
CASSLGGSRQGYTF,TGTGCCAGCAGCTTAGGGGGCAGCCGGCAGGGCTACACCTTC,TRBJ1-2,TRBV13,few,-
CASSLQYRKNIQYF,TGTGCCAGCAGTTTACAGTACAGGAAAAACATTCAGTACTTC,TRBJ2-4,TRBV28,many,-
CASRPRGQRDYGYTF,TGTGCCAGCAGGCCGCGGGGACAGCGTGACTATGGCTACACCTTC,TRBJ1-2,TRBV27,many,TRBD1
CASSPGGAVRSGYTF,TGTGCCAGCAGCCCAGGGGGCGCGGTGAGATCAGGCTACACCTTC,TRBJ1-2,TRBV7-8,many,TRBD1
CATSDLWEVVDTQYF,TGTGCCACCAGTGATTTGTGGGAGGTGGTAGATACGCAGTATTTT,TRBJ2-3,TRBV24-1,many,-
CATSSAGGGYEQYF,TGTGCCACCAGTAGCGCGGGAGGGGGCTACGAGCAGTACTTC,TRBJ2-7,TRBV24-1,-,TRBD2
CASSLEGTNGYTF,TGTGCCAGCAGCTTGGAGGGTACAAACGGCTACACCTTC,TRBJ1-2,TRBV11-2,-,-
CASSYQGLAFSSYEQYF,TGTGCCAGCAGTTACCAGGGACTAGCGTTTAGCTCCTACGAGCAGTACTTC,TRBJ2-7,TRBV6-2/TRBV6-3,-,TRBD2
CASRGTSSLDYEQYF,TGTGCCAGCAGAGGGACTAGCAGCCTGGACTACGAGCAGTACTTC,TRBJ2-7,TRBV2,many,TRBD2
CASRSSSGANVLTF,TGTGCCAGCAGATCGAGCTCTGGGGCCAACGTCCTGACTTTC,TRBJ2-6,TRBV6-2/TRBV6-3,-,-
CASGLGGFNTEAFF,TGTGCCAGCGGCCTCGGGGGGTTTAACACTGAAGCTTTCTTT,TRBJ1-1,TRBV27,many,-
CASSIARDTFSPLHF,TGTGCCAGTAGTATCGCGCGGGACACTTTTTCACCCCTCCACTTT,TRBJ1-6,TRBV19,-,-
CAISDPKEWNQYF,TGTGCCATCAGTGACCCCAAGGAGTGGAACCAGTACTTC,TRBJ2-5,TRBV10-3,many,-
CASSFGLAGADTQYF,TGTGCCAGCAGCTTCGGACTAGCAGGGGCAGATACGCAGTATTTT,TRBJ2-3,TRBV11-2,once,TRBD2
CASSLELGSSQPQHF,TGTGCCAGCAGCTTAGAACTGGGAAGCAGTCAGCCCCAGCATTTT,TRBJ1-5,TRBV7-9,many,-